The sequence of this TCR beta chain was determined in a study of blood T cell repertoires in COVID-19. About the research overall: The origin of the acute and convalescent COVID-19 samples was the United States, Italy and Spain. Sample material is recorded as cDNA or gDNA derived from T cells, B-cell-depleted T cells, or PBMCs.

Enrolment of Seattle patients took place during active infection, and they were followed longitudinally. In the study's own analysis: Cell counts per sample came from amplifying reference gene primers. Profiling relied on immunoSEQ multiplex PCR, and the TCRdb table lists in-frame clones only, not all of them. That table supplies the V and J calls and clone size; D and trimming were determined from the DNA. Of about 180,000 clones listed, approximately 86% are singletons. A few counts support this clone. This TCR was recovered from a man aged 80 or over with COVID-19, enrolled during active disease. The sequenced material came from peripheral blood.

The CDR3: CASSRGENEKLFF. The CDR3 DNA reads TGTGCCAGCAGCAGGGGGGAGAATGAAAAACTGTTTTTT. This rearrangement joins TRBV6-5 to TRBJ1-4; the match to TRBD1 covers 7 bases. The V segment lost 6 bases and the J segment 5 bases; nucleotides outside the gene matches: 3. The CDR3 loop spans 13 amino acids. Germline V CDR1 and CDR2: MNHEY, SVGAGI.